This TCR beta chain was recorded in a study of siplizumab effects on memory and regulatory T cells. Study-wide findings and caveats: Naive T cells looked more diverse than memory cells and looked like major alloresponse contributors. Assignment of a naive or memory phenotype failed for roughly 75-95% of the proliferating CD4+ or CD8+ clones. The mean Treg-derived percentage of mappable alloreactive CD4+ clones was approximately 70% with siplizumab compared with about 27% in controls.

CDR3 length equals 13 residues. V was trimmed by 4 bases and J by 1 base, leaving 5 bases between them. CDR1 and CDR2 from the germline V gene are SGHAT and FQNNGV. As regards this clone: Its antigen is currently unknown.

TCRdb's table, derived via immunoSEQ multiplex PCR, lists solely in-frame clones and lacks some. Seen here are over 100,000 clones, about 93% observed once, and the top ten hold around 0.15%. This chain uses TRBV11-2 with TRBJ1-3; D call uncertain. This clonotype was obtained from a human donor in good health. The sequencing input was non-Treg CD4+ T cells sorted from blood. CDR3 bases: TGTGCCAGCAGCTCCCTTTCTGGAAACACCATATATTTT. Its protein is CASSSLSGNTIYF. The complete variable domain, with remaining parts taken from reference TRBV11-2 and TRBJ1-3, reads EAGVAQSPRYKIIEKRQSVAFWCNPISGHATLYWYQQILGQGPKLLIQFQNNGVVDDSQLPKDRFSAERLKGVDSTLKIQPAKLEDSAVYLCASSSLSGNTIYFGEGSWLTVV.